Described below is a single TCR beta chain sequence and its context. The data were taken from a study of OX40 agonist ivuxolimab in advanced cancers. The repertoire was sequenced with immunoSEQ multiplex PCR; TCRdb's copy has only in-frame clones and lacks some. The sample lists tens of thousands of clones; more than 85% were seen once. At cycle 4 day 1, cycle 7 day 1, and baseline, blood was sampled. V was cut by 4 bases and J by 0 bases, with 9 bases left in between. The CDR3 is made up of 14 amino acids. CDR1 is MNHEY, CDR2 SMNVEV, per germline (reference sequence). This sequence joins TRBV27 and TRBJ1-1; D gene ambiguous. The sequence was collected from an adult with an advanced solid tumor such as melanoma, head and neck, liver or kidney cancer. The sample was CD4+ or CD8+ T cells sorted from blood, taken in a trial of the OX40 agonist ivuxolimab. The CDR3 reads CASSWGAMNTEAFF. CDR3 DNA: TGTGCCAGCAGTTGGGGAGCCATGAACACTGAAGCTTTCTTT.